These 5 T cell receptor beta chains were all obtained from the same sample, sequenced in a study of tumor-infiltrating lymphocytes in primary liver carcinoma. The study extracted blood RNA from unsorted whole blood and also extracted germline DNA. A constant-region primer primed TCR beta cDNA synthesis from roughly 510 ng of total RNA. For TCR beta, libraries were produced by three nested multiplex PCR rounds using slightly modified ARM-PCR. The two initial PCR rounds, approximately 10 cycles each, used TRBV1-TRBV30 forward and C-beta reverse primers. TCRdb analysed the multiplex PCR reads with MiXCR anew, one entry per CDR3 protein. The sample records roughly 330,000 distinct CDR3 sequences, less than 65% being singletons. Material: peripheral blood. These receptors originate from a man aged 35-49 years with primary liver carcinoma and hepatitis B virus infection.

This clonotype was detected a few times. A much larger clone is a single base away; this may be a read error. This sequence joins TRBV29-1 and TRBJ2-7; D call uncertain. Germline V lookup: CDR1 SQVTM, CDR2 ANQGSEA. The V gene lost 1 base and the J gene lost 3 bases, with 10 bases spanning the gap. The CDR3 contains 13 residues. The CDR3 DNA is TGCAGCGTTGAAGGGATCAAAGACTACGAGCAGTACTTC. Translating gives CSVEGIKDYEQYF.

In regard to this clonotype: This may arise from a read error, as a much more abundant clone is one base away. J is TRBJ1-5 and V is TRBV12-3 or TRBV12-4; possible D gene TRBD1, 5 bases. The CDR3 contains 12 residues. The CDR3 reads CASSLVGQPQRF. CDR3 DNA sequence: TGTGCCAGCAGTTTAGTGGGGCAGCCCCAGCGTTTT.

This chain connects TRBV30 to TRBJ2-7; D is undetermined. The CDR3 length is 12 residues. The V gene lost 3 bases and the J gene lost 3 bases, with 9 bases spanning the gap. The germline V gene has CDR1 GTSNPN and CDR2 SVGIG (reference sequence). CDR3: CAWRQTHYEQYF. Here the CDR3 DNA reads TGTGCCTGGAGGCAGACACACTACGAGCAGTACTTC.

The rearrangement uses TRBV5-6 and TRBJ2-3, with 7 bases lining up with TRBD2. CDR1 and CDR2 (germline): SGHDT, YYEEEE. The CDR3 has 19 amino acids. V lost 1 base, J lost 1 base, and 15 bases stayed unmatched. The CDR3 sequence: CASSLLRELAGVGTDTQYF. In nucleotides, the CDR3 is TGTGCCAGCAGCTTGTTGCGCGAGTTGGCGGGAGTCGGCACAGATACGCAGTATTTT.

In its sample, this clonotype ranks as medium-sized. The rearrangement links TRBV11-3 to TRBJ2-1; 7 nucleotides agree with TRBD2. Trimming cost V 1 base and J 6 bases; bases outside gene matches: 3. The germline V gene has CDR1 SGHNT and CDR2 YENEEA. There are 14 residues in the CDR3. The CDR3 region is CASSLGRGSNEQFF. The DNA of the CDR3 is TGTGCCAGCAGCTTAGGCCGCGGGAGCAATGAGCAGTTCTTC.